Presented here are 26 T cell receptor beta chains from one specimen sequenced in a study of OX40 agonist ivuxolimab in advanced cancers. The data were produced by immunoSEQ multiplex PCR, yet TCRdb's version contains in-frame clones alone and is incomplete. Here the sample spans about 130,000 clones, 80% to 95% being singletons. This sample comprised CD4+ or CD8+ T cells sorted from blood, obtained in a trial of the OX40 agonist ivuxolimab. Receptors were obtained from an adult with an advanced solid tumor such as melanoma, head and neck, liver or kidney cancer.

The chain is built from TRBV5-1 and TRBJ1-1; D is uncertain. The V gene's germline CDR1 is SGHRS and CDR2 YFSETQ. The CDR3 extends over 14 amino acids. With 4 bases removed from V and 2 bases from J, the gap between germline ends came to 12 bases. The CDR3 protein is CASSRRADNTEAFF. The CDR3 DNA reads TGCGCCAGCAGCCGGCGGGCGGATAACACTGAAGCTTTCTTT.

V gene TRBV19 combines with J gene TRBJ1-1; unclear D gene. Germline values: CDR1 LNHDA, CDR2 SQIVND (reference sequence). The CDR3 has 13 amino acids. The V end was cut by 6 bases, the J end by 0 bases, with 8 bases between. The CDR3 DNA sequence: TGTGCCAGTAGCGTCCAGATGAACACTGAAGCTTTCTTT. Protein sequence: CASSVQMNTEAFF.

This chain links TRBV18 with TRBJ2-2; 14 positions agree with TRBD2. Losses at the gene ends were 1 base for V and 3 bases for J; bases not matched to a gene: 7. The CDR3 covers 19 residues. Germline V gene sequence: CDR1 KGHSH, CDR2 LQKENI. The CDR3, as DNA: TGTGCCAGCTCACCACGCGGGACTAGCGGGAGTCCCTACACCGGGGAGCTGTTTTTT. This translates into CASSPRGTSGSPYTGELFF.

CDR3 region: CSVEDLGSSYEQYF. CDR3 DNA sequence: TGCAGCGTTGAAGATCTAGGCAGCTCCTACGAGCAGTACTTC. This chain connects TRBV29-1 to TRBJ2-7; D is unclear. V lost 0 bases to trimming and J lost 0 bases, with 9 bases between them. The V gene's germline CDR1 is SQVTM and CDR2 ANQGSEA. CDR3 length: 14 amino acids.

The V gene is TRBV19, the J gene TRBJ1-5, with D maybe TRBD1 (5 bases). Germline lookup yields CDR1 LNHDA and CDR2 SQIVND (reference sequence). V lost 10 bases to trimming and J lost 3 bases, with 19 bases between them. The CDR3 sequence is 15 residues long. Here the CDR3 DNA reads TGTGCCACCACGCGGGGGGAGGTTTCCAATCAGCCCCAGCATTTT. This sequence encodes CATTRGEVSNQPQHF.

This clone appeared once. J is TRBJ1-2 and V is TRBV29-1; D gene unclear. The CDR3 has 16 amino acids. V shed 3 bases and J shed 6 bases, with 23 bases lying between them. In germline, CDR1 is SQVTM, CDR2 ANQGSEA. CDR3 bases: TGCAGCGTTGACGTGCAGCGGTTCACGCAGCGGGATGGCTACACCTTC. As protein: CSVDVQRFTQRDGYTF.

The V and J genes are TRBV19 and TRBJ2-4; D is unresolved. The CDR3 is 14 residues long. V shed 3 bases and J shed 1 base, with 7 bases lying between them. The germline CDR1 and CDR2 sequences are LNHDA and SQIVND (reference sequence). The CDR3 spells CASSISVAKNIQYF. The CDR3 DNA sequence: TGTGCCAGTAGTATCTCAGTTGCCAAAAACATTCAGTACTTC.

The V call is TRBV10-3, the J call TRBJ1-1; 7 positions agree with TRBD1. V shed 4 bases and J 2 bases; nucleotides not matched to a gene: 10. The length of the CDR3 is 16 residues. Per the germline V gene, CDR1 is ENHRY and CDR2 is SYGVKD. In DNA, the CDR3 is TGTGCCATCAGTGTGGTCGCGACAGGGATTAACACTGAAGCTTTCTTT. It specifies CAISVVATGINTEAFF.

The genes are TRBV28 and TRBJ1-1; possibly TRBD1 for D (6 bases). The CDR3 is 16 residues long. Between the trimmed V and J ends, which lost 5 bases and 1 base, there was a span of 17 bases. The germline gives CDR1 MDHEN, CDR2 SYDVKM. CDR3 DNA sequence: TGTGCCAGCAGTAGTCCCGGGACACTCACGAACACTGAAGCTTTCTTT. As protein: CASSSPGTLTNTEAFF.

Here the CDR3 reads CASSPLSGRAYNEQFF. CDR3 DNA sequence: TGTGCCAGCAGCCCCCTCAGCGGGAGGGCCTACAATGAGCAGTTCTTC. This chain connects TRBV5-8 to TRBJ2-1; 10 bases fit TRBD2. The CDR3 is 16 amino acids. Germline V gene lookup returns CDR1 SGHTS and CDR2 YDEGEE. V shed 4 bases and J 2 bases; nucleotides not matched to a gene: 6. The full variable domain, its missing parts supplied by reference TRBV5-8 and TRBJ2-1, is EAGVTQSPTHLIKTRGQQATLRCSPISGHTSVYWYQQALGLGLQFLLWYDEGEERNRGNFPPRFSGRQFPNYSSELNVNALELEDSALYLCASSPLSGRAYNEQFFGPGTRLTVL.

The chain uses TRBV10-3 and TRBJ1-1, with a possible D match to TRBD1 (6 bases). This CDR3 has 15 amino acids. In germline, CDR1 is ENHRY, CDR2 SYGVKD. Deletions cut 6 bases from V and 0 bases from J, with 14 bases between. The CDR3 loop is CAISTSQGLNTEAFF. The CDR3 DNA reads TGTGCCATCAGCACATCACAGGGCCTGAACACTGAAGCTTTCTTT.

The chain combines TRBV10-2 with TRBJ2-1; 12 bases fit TRBD2. V shed 4 bases, J shed 7 bases, and the junction held 8 bases outside the gene matches. Germline CDR1 and CDR2: WSHSY and SAAADI. CDR3 size: 16 residues. The CDR3 DNA reads as TGCGCCAGCAGTGTTTCGACTAGCGGGAGTTGGAATGAGCAGTTCTTC. Protein product: CASSVSTSGSWNEQFF.

On this clone itself: The junction departs from the called germline gene at one end, perhaps through a read error. The chain has TRBV20-1 and TRBJ2-1, with D possibly being TRBD2 (5 bases). Per the germline V gene, CDR1 is DFQATT and CDR2 is SNEGSKA (reference sequence). The CDR3 has 11 residues. The CDR3 is CSVRGKDEQFF. CDR3 DNA: TGCAGTGTTAGAGGGAAGGATGAGCAGTTCTTC.

This chain links TRBV7-3 with TRBJ1-1; D remains ambiguous. CDR1 is SGHTA, CDR2 FQGTGA, per germline. This CDR3 spans 15 amino acids. V lost 6 bases to trimming and J lost 1 base, with 15 bases between them. The CDR3 sequence is CASSFGRAGNTEAFF. The CDR3, as DNA: TGTGCCAGCAGTTTCGGGCGGGCGGGGAACACTGAAGCTTTCTTT.

The sample holds one count of this clone. The chain employs TRBV5-4 and TRBJ1-1; D gene unclear. Trimming removed 4 bases from V and 5 bases from J, with 12 bases in between. Germline loops: CDR1 SGHNT, CDR2 YYREEE (reference sequence). CDR3 length: 13 residues. The CDR3 loop reads CASSANRGTEAFF. The CDR3 nucleotides are TGTGCCAGCAGCGCCAACCGGGGAACTGAAGCTTTCTTT.

The chain uses TRBV6-4 and TRBJ2-7; the D is unclear. This CDR3 comprises 13 residues. The ends were cut back, 6 bases at V and 4 bases at J, with 13 bases in the middle. Per the germline V gene, CDR1 is MRHNA and CDR2 is SNTAGT. The CDR3 loop reads CASRGDIAYEQYF. The CDR3 DNA sequence: TGTGCCAGCAGAGGAGACATCGCTTACGAGCAGTACTTC.

A single count supports this clone. This chain links TRBV27 with TRBJ1-5; D may be TRBD1 (6 bases). With 3 bases removed from V and 3 bases from J, the gap between germline ends came to 9 bases. The germline V gene encodes CDR1 MNHEY and CDR2 SMNVEV (reference sequence). CDR3 size: 14 residues. The CDR3 nucleotides are TGTGCCAGCAGTTTCACAGGGCCCAATCAGCCCCAGCATTTT. Its protein is CASSFTGPNQPQHF.

V and J are TRBV5-8 and TRBJ2-5, with 9 positions matching TRBD1. The CDR3 has 15 residues. Germline lookup yields CDR1 SGHTS and CDR2 YDEGEE. V gave up 2 bases and J gave up 4 bases; unmatched junction bases: 6. The CDR3 DNA reads TGTGCCAGCAGCTTTGGACAGGGGTTGAGAGAGACCCAGTACTTC. This encodes CASSFGQGLRETQYF.

The CDR3 sequence: CSVETWASRYAGELFF. The CDR3 nucleotides are TGCAGCGTTGAGACGTGGGCCAGTCGTTATGCCGGGGAGCTGTTTTTT. The rearrangement uses TRBV29-1 and TRBJ2-2; D unresolved. This CDR3 comprises 16 residues. Trimming removed 3 bases from V and 6 bases from J, with 20 bases in between. Germline CDR1 SQVTM, CDR2 ANQGSEA.

This CDR3 is CASVTSGSNYEQYF. The CDR3 DNA is TGTGCCAGCGTGACTAGCGGGAGTAACTACGAGCAGTACTTC. The genes are TRBV28 and TRBJ2-7; the match to TRBD2 covers 12 bases. Germline V lookup: CDR1 MDHEN, CDR2 SYDVKM. The CDR3 extends over 14 amino acids. J lost 3 bases, V lost 8 bases, and 5 bases had no gene match.

The genes are TRBV19 and TRBJ1-3; 7 bases line up with TRBD1. This CDR3 has 16 residues. The germline gives CDR1 LNHDA, CDR2 SQIVND (reference sequence). Trimming removed 7 bases from V and 1 base from J; junction bases left unmatched: 10. In DNA form, the CDR3 reads TGTGCCAGTACCCTGACAGGGCCTTCTTCTGGAAACACCATATATTTT. It is translated as CASTLTGPSSGNTIYF.

The chain couples TRBV18 to TRBJ2-1; D remains unclear. The V gene's germline CDR1 is KGHSH and CDR2 LQKENI. V was trimmed by 6 bases and J by 2 bases, leaving 11 bases between them. The CDR3 covers 14 residues. For the CDR3, the DNA is TGTGCCAGCTCCCCCCCGACCCCCTACAATGAGCAGTTCTTC. Protein: CASSPPTPYNEQFF.

The chain couples TRBV28 to TRBJ2-7; TRBD1 is a possible D gene (6 bases). The CDR3 loop spans 15 amino acids. CDR1 and CDR2 from the germline V gene are MDHEN and SYDVKM. V lost 2 bases and J lost 0, with 11 bases in between. CDR3 sequence (DNA): TGTGCCAGCAGTTTAATACAGGGCCGCTCCTACGAGCAGTACTTC. Translating gives CASSLIQGRSYEQYF.

The chain is built from TRBV11-3 and TRBJ2-2; the D gene is possibly TRBD1 (6 bases). In germline, CDR1 is SGHNT, CDR2 YENEEA. V lost 0 bases, J lost 1 base, and 6 bases lay in between. CDR3 size: 15 residues. The CDR3, as DNA: TGTGCCAGCAGCTTAGACAGGGGGAACACCGGGGAGCTGTTTTTT. This codes for CASSLDRGNTGELFF. The entire variable domain, with the rest obtained from reference TRBV11-3 and TRBJ2-2, is as follows: EAGVVQSPRYKIIEKKQPVAFWCNPISGHNTLYWYLQNLGQGPELLIRYENEEAVDDSQLPKDRFSAERLKGVDSTLKIQPAELGDSAVYLCASSLDRGNTGELFFGEGSRLTVL.

V and J are TRBV9 and TRBJ2-3, with 7 bases that match TRBD1. Germline V gene lookup returns CDR1 SGDLS and CDR2 YYNGEE. This CDR3 comprises 13 residues. The ends lost 3 bases at V and 6 bases at J; junction bases unmatched: 4. CDR3 region: CASSASGGDTQYF. CDR3 bases: TGTGCCAGCAGCGCCTCAGGGGGTGATACGCAGTATTTT.

Turning to this clone: The same CDR3 can be traced to other DNA sequences in this sample. The chain carries TRBV5-4 and TRBJ1-4; the D gene is possibly TRBD1 (6 bases). The V and J ends lost 4 bases and 0 bases respectively, with 10 bases between them. The length of the CDR3 is 15 residues. The germline CDR1 and CDR2 sequences are SGHNT and YYREEE (reference sequence). CDR3 region: CASSLGGSTNEKLFF. The CDR3 DNA follows: TGTGCCAGCAGCCTGGGGGGCTCAACTAATGAAAAACTGTTTTTT.